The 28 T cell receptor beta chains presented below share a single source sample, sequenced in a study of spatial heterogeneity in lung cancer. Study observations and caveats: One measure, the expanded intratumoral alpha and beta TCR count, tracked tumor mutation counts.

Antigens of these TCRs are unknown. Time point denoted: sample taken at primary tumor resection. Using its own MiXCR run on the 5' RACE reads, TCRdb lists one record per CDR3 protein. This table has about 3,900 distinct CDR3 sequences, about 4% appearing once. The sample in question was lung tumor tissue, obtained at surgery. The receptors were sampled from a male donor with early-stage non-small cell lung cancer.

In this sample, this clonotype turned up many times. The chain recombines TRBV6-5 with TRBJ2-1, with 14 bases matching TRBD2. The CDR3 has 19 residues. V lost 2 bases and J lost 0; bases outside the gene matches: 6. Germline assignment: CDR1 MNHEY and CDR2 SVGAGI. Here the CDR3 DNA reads TGTGCCAGCAGTTACAGGGGGACTAGCGGGGGAGGCTCCTACAATGAGCAGTTCTTC. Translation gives CASSYRGTSGGGSYNEQFF.

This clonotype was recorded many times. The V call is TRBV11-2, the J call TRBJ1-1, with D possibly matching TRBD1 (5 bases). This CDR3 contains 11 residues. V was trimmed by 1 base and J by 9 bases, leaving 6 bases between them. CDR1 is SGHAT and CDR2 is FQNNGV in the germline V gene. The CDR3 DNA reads TGTGCCAGCAGCTTAGTGGGACAAGCTTTCTTT. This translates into CASSLVGQAFF.

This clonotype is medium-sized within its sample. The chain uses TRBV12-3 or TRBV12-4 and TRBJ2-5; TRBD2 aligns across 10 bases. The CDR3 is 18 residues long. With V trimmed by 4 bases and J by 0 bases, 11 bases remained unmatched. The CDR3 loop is CASSSRTSGTQYQETQYF. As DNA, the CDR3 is TGTGCCAGCAGTTCGAGGACTAGCGGAACTCAGTACCAAGAGACCCAGTACTTC.

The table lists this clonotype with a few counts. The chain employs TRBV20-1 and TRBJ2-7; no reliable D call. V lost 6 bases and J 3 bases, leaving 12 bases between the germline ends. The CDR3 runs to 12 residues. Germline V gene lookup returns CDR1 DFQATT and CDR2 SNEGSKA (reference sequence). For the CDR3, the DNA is TGCAGTGCCACGACAACCGGCTACGAGCAGTACTTC. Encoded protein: CSATTTGYEQYF.

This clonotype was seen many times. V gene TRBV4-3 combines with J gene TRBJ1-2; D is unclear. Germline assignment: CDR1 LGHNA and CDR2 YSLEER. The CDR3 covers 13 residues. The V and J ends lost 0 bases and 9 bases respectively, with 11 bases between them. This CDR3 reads CASSQDLRQSYTF. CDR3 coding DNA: TGCGCCAGCAGCCAAGATTTACGGCAGAGCTACACCTTC.

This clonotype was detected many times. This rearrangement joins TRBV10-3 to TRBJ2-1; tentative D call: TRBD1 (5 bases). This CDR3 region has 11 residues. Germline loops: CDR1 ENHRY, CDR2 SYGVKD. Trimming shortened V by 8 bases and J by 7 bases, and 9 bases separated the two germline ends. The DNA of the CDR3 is TGTGCCATCGGACAATCAAATGAGCAGTTCTTC. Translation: CAIGQSNEQFF.

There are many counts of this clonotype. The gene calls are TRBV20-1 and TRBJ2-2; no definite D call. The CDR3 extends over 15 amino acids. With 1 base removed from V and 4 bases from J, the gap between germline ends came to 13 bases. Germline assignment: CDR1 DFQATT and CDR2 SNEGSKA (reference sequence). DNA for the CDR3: TGCAGTGCTAGAGGGCTTTCGGGTTCCACCGGGGAGCTGTTTTTT. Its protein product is CSARGLSGSTGELFF.

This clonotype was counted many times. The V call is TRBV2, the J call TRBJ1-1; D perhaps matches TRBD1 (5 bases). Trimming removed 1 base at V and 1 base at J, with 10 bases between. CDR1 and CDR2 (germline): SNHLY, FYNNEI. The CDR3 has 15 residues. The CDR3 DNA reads TGTGCCAGCAGTGAAGGAGAAGGGGCGAACACTGAAGCTTTCTTT. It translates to CASSEGEGANTEAFF.

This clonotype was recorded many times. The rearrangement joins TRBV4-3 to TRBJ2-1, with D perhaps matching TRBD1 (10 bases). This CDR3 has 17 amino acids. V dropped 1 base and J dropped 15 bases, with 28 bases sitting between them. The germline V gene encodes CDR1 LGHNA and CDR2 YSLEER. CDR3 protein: CASSQGQGANSGSVPFF. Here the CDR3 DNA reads TGCGCCAGCAGCCAAGGACAGGGGGCAAATAGCGGGAGCGTTCCGTTCTTC.

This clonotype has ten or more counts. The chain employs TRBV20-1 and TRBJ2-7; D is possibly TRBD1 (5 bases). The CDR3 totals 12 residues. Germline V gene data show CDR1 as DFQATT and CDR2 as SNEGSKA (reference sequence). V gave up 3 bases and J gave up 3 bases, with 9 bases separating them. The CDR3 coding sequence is TGCAGTGCTAGCCGACAGCACTACGAGCAGTACTTC. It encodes CSASRQHYEQYF.

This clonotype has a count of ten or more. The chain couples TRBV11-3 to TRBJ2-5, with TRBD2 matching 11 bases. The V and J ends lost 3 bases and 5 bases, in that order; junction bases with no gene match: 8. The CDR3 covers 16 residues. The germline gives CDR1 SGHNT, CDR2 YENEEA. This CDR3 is CASSLDTSGSGETQYF. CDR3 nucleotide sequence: TGTGCCAGCAGCTTGGATACTAGCGGGAGCGGTGAGACCCAGTACTTC.

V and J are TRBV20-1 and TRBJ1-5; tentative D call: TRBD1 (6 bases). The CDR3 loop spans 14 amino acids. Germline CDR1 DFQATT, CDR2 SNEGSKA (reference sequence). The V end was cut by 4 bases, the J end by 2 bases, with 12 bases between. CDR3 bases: TGCAGTGCTACCGGGGGGGCTGGCAATCAGCCCCAGCATTTT. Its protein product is CSATGGAGNQPQHF.

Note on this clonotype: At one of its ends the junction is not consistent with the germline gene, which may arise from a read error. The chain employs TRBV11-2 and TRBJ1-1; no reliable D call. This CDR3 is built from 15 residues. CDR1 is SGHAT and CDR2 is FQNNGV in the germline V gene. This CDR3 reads CVSSFAGILNTEAFF. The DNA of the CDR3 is TGTGTCAGCAGCTTCGCTGGTATTCTGAACACTGAAGCTTTCTTT.

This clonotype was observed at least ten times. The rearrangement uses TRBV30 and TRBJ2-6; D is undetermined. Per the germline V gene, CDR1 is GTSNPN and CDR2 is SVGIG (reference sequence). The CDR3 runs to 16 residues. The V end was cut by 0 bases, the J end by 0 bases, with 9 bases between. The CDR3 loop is CAWSVGRFSGANVLTF. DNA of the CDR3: TGTGCCTGGAGTGTTGGGCGTTTCTCTGGGGCCAACGTCCTGACTTTC.

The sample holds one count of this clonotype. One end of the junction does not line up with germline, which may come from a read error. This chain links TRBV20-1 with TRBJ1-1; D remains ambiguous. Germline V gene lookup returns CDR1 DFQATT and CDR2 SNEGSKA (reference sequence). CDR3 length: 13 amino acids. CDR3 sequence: CRPIPDPNTEASF. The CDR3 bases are TGCAGGCCCATCCCGGACCCGAACACTGAAGCTTCCTTT.

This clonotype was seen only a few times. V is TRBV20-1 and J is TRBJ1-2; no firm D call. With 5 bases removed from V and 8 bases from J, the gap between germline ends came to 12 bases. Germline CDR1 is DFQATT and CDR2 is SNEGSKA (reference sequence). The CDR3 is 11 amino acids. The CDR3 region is CSAAGLMGYTF. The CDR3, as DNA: TGCAGTGCTGCCGGCCTAATGGGCTACACCTTC.

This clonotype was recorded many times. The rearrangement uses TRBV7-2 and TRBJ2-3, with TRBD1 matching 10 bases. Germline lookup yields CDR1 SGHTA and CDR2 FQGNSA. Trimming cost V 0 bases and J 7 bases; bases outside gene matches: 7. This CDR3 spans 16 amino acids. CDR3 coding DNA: TGTGCCAGCAGCTTAGCCGGGACAGGGGTTTTGTATACGCAGTATTTT. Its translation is CASSLAGTGVLYTQYF. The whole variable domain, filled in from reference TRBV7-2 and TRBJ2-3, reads GAGVSQSPSNKVTEKGKDVELRCDPISGHTALYWYRQSLGQGLEFLIYFQGNSAPDKSGLPSDRFSAERTGGSVSTLTIQRTQQEDSAVYLCASSLAGTGVLYTQYFGPGTRLTVL.

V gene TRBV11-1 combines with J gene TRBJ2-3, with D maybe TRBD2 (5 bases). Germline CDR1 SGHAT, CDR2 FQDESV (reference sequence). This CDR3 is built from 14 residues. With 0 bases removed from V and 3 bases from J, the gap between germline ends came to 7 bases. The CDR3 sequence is CASSLATGTDTQYF. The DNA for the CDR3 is TGTGCCAGCAGCTTAGCGACGGGAACAGATACGCAGTATTTT.

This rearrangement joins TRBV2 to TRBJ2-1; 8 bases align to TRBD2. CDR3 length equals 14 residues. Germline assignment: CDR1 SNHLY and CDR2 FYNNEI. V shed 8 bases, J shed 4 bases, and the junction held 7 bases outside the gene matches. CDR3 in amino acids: CASGGSGNYNEQFF. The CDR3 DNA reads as TGTGCCAGCGGGGGTAGCGGGAATTACAATGAGCAGTTCTTC.

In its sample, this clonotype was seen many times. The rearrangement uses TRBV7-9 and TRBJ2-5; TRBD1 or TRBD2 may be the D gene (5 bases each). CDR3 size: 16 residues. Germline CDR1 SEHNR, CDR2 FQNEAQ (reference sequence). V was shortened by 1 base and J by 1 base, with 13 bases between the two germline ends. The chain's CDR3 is CASSLGGQGPQETQYF. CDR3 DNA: TGTGCCAGCAGCTTAGGAGGGCAGGGCCCCCAAGAGACCCAGTACTTC.

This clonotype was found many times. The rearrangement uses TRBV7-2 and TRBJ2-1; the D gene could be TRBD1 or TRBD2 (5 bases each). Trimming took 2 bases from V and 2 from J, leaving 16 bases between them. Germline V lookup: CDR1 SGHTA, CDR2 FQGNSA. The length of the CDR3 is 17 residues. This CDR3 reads CASSLLLGPSAYNEQFF. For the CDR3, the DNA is TGTGCCAGCAGCTTATTACTGGGACCGTCCGCCTACAATGAGCAGTTCTTC.

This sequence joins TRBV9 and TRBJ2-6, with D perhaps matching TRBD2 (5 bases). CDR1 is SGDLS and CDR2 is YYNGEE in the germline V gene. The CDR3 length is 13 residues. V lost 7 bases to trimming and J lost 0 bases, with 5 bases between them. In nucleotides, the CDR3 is TGTGCCAGCCGGGGCTCTGGGGCCAACGTCCTGACTTTC. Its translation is CASRGSGANVLTF.

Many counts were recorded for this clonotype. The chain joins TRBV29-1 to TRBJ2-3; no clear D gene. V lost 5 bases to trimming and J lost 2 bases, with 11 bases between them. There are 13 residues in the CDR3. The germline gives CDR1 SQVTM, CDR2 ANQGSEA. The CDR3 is CSVKAAHTDTQYF. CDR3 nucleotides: TGCAGCGTTAAGGCGGCACACACAGATACGCAGTATTTT.

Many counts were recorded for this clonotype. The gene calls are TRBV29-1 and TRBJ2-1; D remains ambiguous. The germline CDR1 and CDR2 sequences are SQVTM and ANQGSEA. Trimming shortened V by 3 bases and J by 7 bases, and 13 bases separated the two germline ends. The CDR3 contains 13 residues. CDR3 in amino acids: CSVDKILENEQFF. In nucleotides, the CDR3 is TGCAGCGTTGACAAAATCCTTGAGAATGAGCAGTTCTTC.

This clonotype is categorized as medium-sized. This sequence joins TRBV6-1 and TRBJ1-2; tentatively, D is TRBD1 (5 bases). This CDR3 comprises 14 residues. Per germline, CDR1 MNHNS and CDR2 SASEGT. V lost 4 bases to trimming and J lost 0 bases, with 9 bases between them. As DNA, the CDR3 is TGTGCCAGCAGTGGAAGAGGGGCTAACTATGGCTACACCTTC. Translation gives CASSGRGANYGYTF.

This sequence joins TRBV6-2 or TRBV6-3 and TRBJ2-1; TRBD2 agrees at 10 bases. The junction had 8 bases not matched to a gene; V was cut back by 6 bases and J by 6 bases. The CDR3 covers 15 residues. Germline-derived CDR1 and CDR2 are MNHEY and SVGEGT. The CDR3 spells CASRLRLAGANEQFF. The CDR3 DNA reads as TGTGCCAGCAGGCTCCGGCTAGCGGGAGCCAATGAGCAGTTCTTC.

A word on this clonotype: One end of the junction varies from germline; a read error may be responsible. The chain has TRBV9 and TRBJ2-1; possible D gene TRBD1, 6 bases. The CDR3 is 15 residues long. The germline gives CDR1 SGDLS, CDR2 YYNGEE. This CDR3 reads CANSVVGGSYNEQFF. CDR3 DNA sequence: TGTGCCAACAGCGTAGTAGGGGGCTCCTACAATGAGCAGTTCTTC.

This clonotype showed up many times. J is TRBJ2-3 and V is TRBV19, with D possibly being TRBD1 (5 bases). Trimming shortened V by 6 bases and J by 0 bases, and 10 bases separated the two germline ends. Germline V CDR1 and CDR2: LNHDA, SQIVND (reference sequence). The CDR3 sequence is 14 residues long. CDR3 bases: TGTGCCAGTAGGAAGGGGCGAAGCACAGATACGCAGTATTTT. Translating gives CASRKGRSTDTQYF.